This T cell receptor (beta chain) was identified in a study of patients and donors after allogeneic stem cell transplantation. MiXCR was run by TCRdb on the RT-PCR reads, yielding one entry per CDR3 protein. The sample yields 400,000 to 500,000 distinct CDR3 sequences, 16% seen once. The CDR3 consists of 14 residues. The receptor comes from a human donor who was either an allogeneic HSCT recipient or a stem cell or donor lymphocyte infusion donor (not recorded which). It is not recorded whose cells these are; they may come from a transplant donor. The specimen was blood, either unsorted or a sorted T cell fraction (not recorded which). The chain combines TRBV21-1 with TRBJ1-5; TRBD1, the D gene given by the table, was not confirmed from the DNA. TRBV21-1 is an annotated pseudogene. The chain's CDR3 is CAAGARGLHQPQHF. The CDR3, as DNA: TGTGCCGCGGGGGCCAGGGGGCTCCATCAGCCCCAGCATTTT.